This TCR beta chain was obtained from a study of radiotherapy plus CTLA-4 blockade in lung cancer. With regard to this clone: Its antigen remains unidentified.

The study's findings and limits: Some TCR clones had been derived from tumors. These clones expanded in peripheral blood after radiotherapy plus ipilimumab.

The CDR3 is 16 residues long. The germline CDR1 and CDR2 sequences are SGDLS and YYNGEE. J gave up 6 bases and V 4 bases, and 13 bases lay outside the gene matches. TCRdb's copy holds only in-frame clones and misses some; the assay was immunoSEQ multiplex PCR. The sample comprises 55,000 to 65,000 clones, approximately 79% of which are singletons, and 2.5% to 3% rests with the top ten. The receptor comes from a human donor with non-small cell lung cancer who had a complete response to radiotherapy plus ipilimumab. The chain couples TRBV9 to TRBJ2-3; TRBD2 matches 8 bases. The material was peripheral blood, obtained from a patient treated with radiotherapy plus ipilimumab. CDR3 loop: CASSPNLGAGVDTQYF. The CDR3 DNA sequence: TGTGCCAGCAGCCCTAACCTAGGAGCGGGGGTGGATACGCAGTATTTT.